What follows is one TCR beta chain and its context. Its target is unknown. The sample belongs to a study of cytomegalovirus exposure and HLA in healthy donors. The CDR3 sequence is 15 residues long. V was shortened by 5 bases and J by 5 bases, with 18 bases between the two germline ends. Germline loops: CDR1 SGHTA, CDR2 FQGNSA. Amplification used 60 Vbeta primers and 13 Jbeta primers. The method was immunoSEQ multiplex PCR; TCRdb's version includes in-frame clones alone and lacks a portion of them. The repertoire has 150,000 to 200,000 clones, roughly 80% of them found once; the top ten carry about 1.7%. Notes on the study in general: In vitro work confirmed that a few CMV-associated chains recognize CMV antigens. TCR beta V- and J-gene trimming, according to a later analysis, was linked to a missense DCLRE1C variant. The presence/absence work took it that sequencing depth was about the same across donors.

Sequencing was performed on PBMCs. The rearrangement joins TRBV7-2 to TRBJ2-5; D possibly corresponds to TRBD1 (6 bases). The clonotype originates from a woman between 18 and 29 years old in good health and CMV-seronegative. Here the CDR3 DNA reads TGTGCCAGCAGCCAAACGCGCAGGGGCGTGGAGACCCAGTACTTC. As protein: CASSQTRRGVETQYF.